Described below is a single T cell receptor (beta chain) sequence and its context. Its antigen is not identified. This record comes from a study of cytomegalovirus exposure and HLA in healthy donors. Across the study: Researchers previously reported finding about 110 million unique TCR beta sequences from 150 million to 200 million T cells. Notes on the study in general: The authors excluded some V segments, including TRBV6-2 and TRBV6-3, as indistinguishable. The classifier, whose performance was assessed in both the original and validation cohorts, reportedly diagnosed cytomegalovirus status with high specificity and sensitivity.

In the PCR, 60 Vbeta and 13 Jbeta primers were used. Data came from immunoSEQ multiplex PCR; TCRdb stores just in-frame clones and leaves some out. The sample contains 160,000 or so clones, roughly two thirds of which appear only once. This CDR3 spans 14 amino acids. Trimming pared 7 bases from V and 4 bases from J, leaving 18 bases between. The germline V gene has CDR1 SQVTM and CDR2 ANQGSEA. Whereas donors were nominally healthy upon sampling, unrecorded immune exposures were probable. The V gene is TRBV29-1, the J gene TRBJ2-3; possible D gene TRBD2, 8 bases. The clonotype originates from a woman in her thirties in good health and CMV-seronegative. Specimen: PBMCs. DNA of the CDR3: TGCAGCGAGACGGGAGGGGGCGGCGCAGATACGCAGTATTTT. The encoded protein is CSETGGGGADTQYF.